These 18 T cell receptor beta chains share one sample of origin, sequenced in a study of metastatic and nonmetastatic thyroid tumors. TCRdb redid the clone calls on the PCR reads using MiXCR. The data hold about 24,000 clones, with 24% observed a single time. Every patient underwent thyroid surgery untreated. The sequencing sample was made of tumor tissue. The source is a male donor with papillary thyroid cancer or a benign thyroid nodule (not recorded which). Some clones in this sample may be carry-over from other donors' samples.

The table lists this clone with a few counts. At one boundary the junction diverges from the germline segment, which might be a read error. V gene TRBV27 combines with J gene TRBJ2-7; a weak D match, TRBD2 (6 bases). Germline V gives CDR1 MNHEY, CDR2 SMNVEV (reference sequence). CDR3 length: 14 residues. CDR3 sequence (DNA): TGTTCCAGTCGGTCGGGAGTGTCCTCCTACGAGCAGTACTTC. This codes for CSSRSGVSSYEQYF.

This clone has more than one count but fewer than ten. Its ends do not fully match the called genes, so a read error is possible. The chain uses TRBV7-3 and TRBJ2-6; tentatively, D is TRBD1 (5 bases). The CDR3 extends over 13 amino acids. The germline V gene encodes CDR1 SGHTA and CDR2 FQGTGA. This chain's CDR3 is CASSASGASVLTF. In DNA form, the CDR3 reads TGTGCCAGCAGTGCATCTGGGGCCAGCGTCCTGACTTTC. Variable domain in full (rest from reference TRBV7-3 and TRBJ2-6): GAGVSQTPSNKVTEKGKYVELRCDPISGHTALYWYRQSLGQGPEFLIYFQGTGAADDSGLPNDRFFAVRPEGSVSTLKIQRTERGDSAVYLCASSASGASVLTFGAGSRLTVL.

This chain uses TRBV24-1 with TRBJ2-1, with D maybe TRBD2 (5 bases). The ends were cut back, 7 bases at V and 1 base at J, with 25 bases in the middle. The CDR3 extends over 19 amino acids. CDR1 is KGHDR and CDR2 is SFDVKD in the germline V gene. In DNA, the CDR3 is TGTGCCACCAGCGATCCTCCCGGCCGGGCCCCGGGATCCTACAATGAGCAGTTCTTC. It specifies CATSDPPGRAPGSYNEQFF.

This clone was counted at least ten times. The chain uses TRBV20-1 and TRBJ2-7; D uncertain. The length of the CDR3 is 13 residues. Germline-derived CDR1 and CDR2 are DFQATT and SNEGSKA (reference sequence). The V end lost 6 bases, the J end lost 6 bases, and 18 bases lay between the germline ends. The DNA for the CDR3 is TGCAGTGCACTGCCTCCCCCCCCCGGCGAGCAGTACTTC. Translating gives CSALPPPPGEQYF.

The chain has TRBV6-1 and TRBJ2-6; D not resolved. There are 12 residues in the CDR3. Germline assignment: CDR1 MNHNS and CDR2 SASEGT. The V end was cut by 6 bases, the J end by 6 bases, with 6 bases between. DNA of the CDR3: TGTGCCAGCAGCTCGGCGGCCAACGTCCTGACTTTC. Translation gives CASSSAANVLTF.

This clone came up many times. In DNA form, the CDR3 reads TGTGCCAGCAGCCAACCAGGGACTACAGAGCAGTTCTTC. It is translated as CASSQPGTTEQFF. The V call is TRBV4-2, the J call TRBJ2-1, with TRBD2 identical over 7 bases. Germline lookup yields CDR1 LGHNA and CDR2 YNFKEQ. The V segment lost 2 bases and the J segment 10 bases; nucleotides outside the gene matches: 5. The CDR3 has 13 amino acids.

This clone was recorded many times. The chain combines TRBV6-1 with TRBJ1-5; 8 nucleotides align to TRBD1. The germline V gene has CDR1 MNHNS and CDR2 SASEGT. The CDR3 is 15 residues long. V dropped 2 bases and J dropped 9; count of bases not matched to a gene: 9. In DNA, the CDR3 is TGTGCCAGCAGTGAACAGGGGGCCAAGGTTCGGCCCCAGCATTTT. Translated, it gives CASSEQGAKVRPQHF.

This clone was recorded many times. Other DNA variants within this sample encode the same CDR3. V and J are TRBV28 and TRBJ2-2; TRBD1 is a possible D gene (6 bases). CDR3 length: 16 amino acids. CDR1 and CDR2 (germline): MDHEN, SYDVKM. V was cut by 6 bases and J by 5 bases, with 19 bases left in between. The CDR3 sequence is CASSVIGAGDTGELFF. CDR3 DNA: TGTGCCAGCAGCGTCATCGGGGCAGGGGATACCGGGGAGCTGTTTTTT.

The sample holds a few counts of this clone. The CDR3 DNA follows: TGTGCCATCAGTGAGGGCAGCTACTGGGGTTACGAGCAGTACTTC. Encoded protein: CAISEGSYWGYEQYF. The chain joins TRBV10-3 to TRBJ2-7; D uncertain. Germline assignment: CDR1 ENHRY and CDR2 SYGVKD. The ends were cut back, 2 bases at V and 4 bases at J, with 15 bases in the middle. CDR3 length equals 15 residues.

About this clone itself: It may be a read error: a sequence one base away is much more abundant. The chain carries TRBV24-1 and TRBJ2-4; 11 bases fit TRBD2. The CDR3 has 17 amino acids. CDR1 and CDR2 (germline): KGHDR, SFDVKD. Trimming cost V 2 bases and J 8 bases; bases outside gene matches: 10. The DNA for the CDR3 is TGTGCCACCAGTGATTCGGGACTAGCGGCAGGCTCGGACATTCAGTACTTC. It yields the protein CATSDSGLAAGSDIQYF.

This clone was detected many times. The chain recombines TRBV7-9 with TRBJ2-7, with TRBD1 as a possible D gene (6 bases). V gave up 1 base and J gave up 7 bases, with 11 bases separating them. CDR1 is SEHNR, CDR2 FQNEAQ, per germline (reference sequence). CDR3 length: 13 amino acids. CDR3 in DNA: TGTGCCAGCAGCTTAGGACAGGTCCTAGAGCAGTACTTC. It encodes CASSLGQVLEQYF.

This clone occurred once. The junction does not match germline at one end; this may be a read error. This chain joins TRBV27 and TRBJ1-5; TRBD1 matches 8 bases. Germline V gene lookup returns CDR1 MNHEY and CDR2 SMNVEV (reference sequence). The CDR3 runs to 17 residues. CDR3 in amino acids: CASSLLGTGASNKPEHF. CDR3 DNA: TGTGCCAGCAGTTTATTAGGGACAGGAGCCAGCAATAAGCCCGAGCATTTT.

Comments on this clone: A much larger clone lies one base from this, so it may be a read error. The chain carries TRBV4-1 and TRBJ1-1, with TRBD1 matching over 8 bases. J lost 6 bases, V lost 0 bases, and 6 bases had no gene match. Germline lookup yields CDR1 MGHRA and CDR2 YSYEKL. The CDR3 sequence is 15 residues long. CDR3 residues: CASSQESQGAPEAFF. The CDR3 nucleotides read TGCGCCAGCAGCCAAGAATCGCAGGGGGCACCTGAAGCTTTCTTT.

This clone appeared many times. Additional DNA sequences in this sample encode the identical CDR3. The chain joins TRBV28 to TRBJ2-7; the D gene is possibly TRBD1 (7 bases). The CDR3 has 14 residues. Looked up from germline, CDR1 is MDHEN and CDR2 is SYDVKM. Trimming stripped 3 bases from V and 5 bases from J, with 14 bases between. Written as DNA, the CDR3 is TGTGCCAGCAGTTTGGAGGGACAGAACGACGAGCAGTACTTC. This translates into CASSLEGQNDEQYF.

This clone was seen a single time. This may be a read error: a much more frequent sequence differs by one nucleotide. The J gene is TRBJ2-1, the V gene TRBV19, with 16 bases aligning to TRBD2. Germline CDR1 reads LNHDA; CDR2 reads SQIVND (reference sequence). The CDR3 totals 17 residues. The CDR3 sequence: CANSLTRGLAGGSEQFF. Here the CDR3 DNA reads TGTGCCAATAGTCTTACAAGGGGACTAGCGGGAGGGAGTGAGCAGTTCTTC.

This clone was observed a few times. This chain links TRBV27 with TRBJ2-1, with 8 nucleotides matching TRBD2. From germline, CDR1 is MNHEY and CDR2 SMNVEV (reference sequence). The CDR3 loop spans 15 amino acids. Here the CDR3 reads CSITPTSGYYNEQFF. CDR3 bases: TGTTCCATCACCCCTACTAGCGGATACTACAATGAGCAGTTCTTC.

This clone has a handful of counts. In DNA, the CDR3 is TGTGCCAGCAGAAACTCAGGAGGTTGGGCTGAAGCTTTCTTT. Translating gives CASRNSGGWAEAFF. The J gene is TRBJ1-1, the V gene TRBV6-1; D gene ambiguous. Trimming removed 6 bases from V and 6 bases from J, with 17 bases in between. The CDR3 spans 14 residues. CDR1 is MNHNS, CDR2 SASEGT, per germline.

The V gene is TRBV11-3, the J gene TRBJ2-2; the D is unclear. V lost 5 bases and J lost 11, with 18 bases in between. This CDR3 contains 14 residues. The germline V gene encodes CDR1 SGHNT and CDR2 YENEEA. CDR3 DNA sequence: TGTGCCAGCAGCCTCCGGGTGCATAACGGTGAGCTGTTTTTT. Encoded protein: CASSLRVHNGELFF. Combining the CDR3 with reference TRBV11-3 and TRBJ2-2 gives the whole variable domain EAGVVQSPRYKIIEKKQPVAFWCNPISGHNTLYWYLQNLGQGPELLIRYENEEAVDDSQLPKDRFSAERLKGVDSTLKIQPAELGDSAVYLCASSLRVHNGELFFGEGSRLTVL.